Below, 22 T cell receptor beta chains from the same sample are listed, as sequenced in a study of cytomegalovirus exposure and HLA in healthy donors (TCRdb year 2017). The library was produced with the immunoSEQ multiplex PCR assay. A mixture of 60 forward primers for TCR Vbeta segments and 13 reverse primers for TCR Jbeta segments was used in the multiplex PCR. The table was pulled from immuneACCESS by TCRdb, which kept in-frame rearrangements only. Such tables lose some clones; where checked, under half of the loss comes from unresolved V genes, and the rest has no known cause. In this sample the table shows some 150,000 clones, about 82% of which occur a single time. Around 2% of the sample is taken by the ten largest. The specimen was PBMCs. These receptors came from a female donor in good health and CMV-seropositive.

A few counts support this clone. The chain employs TRBV6-5 and TRBJ1-1; the D gene is possibly TRBD1 (5 bases). V lost 0 bases, J lost 3 bases, and 11 bases lay in between. Germline V gives CDR1 MNHEY, CDR2 SVGAGI. There are 15 residues in the CDR3. This CDR3 reads CASSYSKLRDTEAFF. CDR3 nucleotides: TGTGCCAGCAGTTACTCGAAACTCAGGGACACTGAAGCTTTCTTT.

The chain couples TRBV12-5 to TRBJ2-1; TRBD2 aligns across 8 bases. The V segment lost 5 bases and the J segment 6 bases; nucleotides outside the gene matches: 3. This CDR3 region has 13 residues. CDR1 and CDR2 from the germline V gene are LGHNT and FRNRAP. Here the CDR3 DNA reads TGTGCTAGTGGTGCGAGCGGGAGCAATGAGCAGTTCTTC. Protein sequence: CASGASGSNEQFF.

This clone appeared once. The chain recombines TRBV29-1 with TRBJ1-2, with D perhaps TRBD1 (5 bases). The CDR3 contains 13 residues. Germline CDR1 is SQVTM and CDR2 is ANQGSEA. Between the trimmed V and J ends, which lost 4 bases and 2 bases, there was a span of 11 bases. The CDR3 loop reads CSVVSTDNYGYTF. For the CDR3, the DNA is TGCAGCGTTGTATCGACAGACAACTATGGCTACACCTTC.

This clone was seen a few times. This chain connects TRBV7-3 to TRBJ2-5; TRBD2 agrees at 14 bases. CDR1 is SGHTA, CDR2 FQGTGA, per germline. The CDR3 sequence is 18 residues long. V was pared by 1 base and J by 3 bases, with 7 bases of the junction left unmatched. The CDR3 sequence: CASSLKARGLAGEETQYF. CDR3 sequence (DNA): TGTGCCAGCAGCTTAAAGGCGCGGGGACTAGCGGGAGAAGAGACCCAGTACTTC.

This chain links TRBV28 with TRBJ1-4; 8 bases are a match to TRBD1. CDR1 and CDR2 (germline): MDHEN, SYDVKM. This CDR3 is built from 16 residues. Trimming took 4 bases from V and 5 from J; bases not matched to a gene: 9. The CDR3 region is CASSSRTGKTNEKLFF. The DNA of the CDR3 is TGTGCCAGCAGTTCAAGGACAGGGAAAACAAATGAAAAACTGTTTTTT.

This chain joins TRBV6-5 and TRBJ1-5, with D possibly TRBD1 on 5 matching bases. Germline loops: CDR1 MNHEY, CDR2 SVGAGI. V lost 5 bases to trimming and J lost 6 bases, with 11 bases between them. This CDR3 comprises 13 residues. The CDR3: CASSRARAQPQHF. CDR3 bases: TGTGCCAGCAGTAGGGCCAGGGCTCAGCCCCAGCATTTT.

This clone showed up just a few times. V gene TRBV6-1 combines with J gene TRBJ1-1; tentative D call: TRBD1 (6 bases). The CDR3 is 15 amino acids. V was pared by 2 bases and J by 2 bases, with 12 bases between. Germline V gives CDR1 MNHNS, CDR2 SASEGT. CDR3 protein: CASSEQGIENTEAFF. The CDR3 region has the DNA TGTGCCAGCAGTGAACAGGGGATAGAAAACACTGAAGCTTTCTTT.

The chain carries TRBV30 and TRBJ2-1; 10 bases fit TRBD2. This CDR3 contains 14 residues. Trimming at V came to 2 bases and at J to 7 bases, leaving 5 bases not matched to a gene. CDR1 and CDR2 (germline): GTSNPN, SVGIG (reference sequence). In DNA form, the CDR3 reads TGTGCCTGGAGTAATGGACTAGCGGTAAATGAGCAGTTCTTC. Its translation is CAWSNGLAVNEQFF.

V is TRBV2 and J is TRBJ2-1; 9 positions match TRBD2. Germline values: CDR1 SNHLY, CDR2 FYNNEI. Trimming at V came to 4 bases and at J to 6 bases, leaving 10 bases not matched to a gene. The CDR3 loop spans 16 amino acids. The CDR3, as DNA: TGTGCCAGCAGTGGGTCGCGGGAGGGCGGGTCCAATGAGCAGTTCTTC. As protein: CASSGSREGGSNEQFF.

The genes are TRBV2 and TRBJ2-1; D is ambiguous. Per the germline V gene, CDR1 is SNHLY and CDR2 is FYNNEI. CDR3 length equals 15 residues. V shed 1 base and J shed 0 bases, with 7 bases lying between them. The CDR3 loop is CASSEGVSSYNEQFF. CDR3 in DNA: TGTGCCAGCAGTGAAGGTGTCAGCTCCTACAATGAGCAGTTCTTC.

The chain uses TRBV4-1 and TRBJ2-7; 7 bases map to TRBD1. The germline gives CDR1 MGHRA, CDR2 YSYEKL. The J segment lost 2 bases and the V segment lost 0 bases, leaving 4 bases of the junction unmatched. This CDR3 region has 15 residues. The CDR3 here is CASSQDPQGTYEQYF. Here the CDR3 DNA reads TGCGCCAGCAGCCAAGACCCACAGGGGACCTACGAGCAGTACTTC.

The V gene is TRBV7-9, the J gene TRBJ2-3, with 12 bases aligning to TRBD1. V lost 5 bases, J lost 8 bases, and 14 bases stayed unmatched. CDR1 is SEHNR and CDR2 is FQNEAQ in the germline V gene (reference sequence). CDR3 length equals 17 residues. For the CDR3, the DNA is TGTGCCAGCAGCGCGCCTCGAGGGGGACAGGGGGCCGGTACGCAGTATTTT. Translation: CASSAPRGGQGAGTQYF.

The rearrangement joins TRBV7-2 to TRBJ2-7, with D perhaps matching TRBD2 (5 bases). Trimming took off 2 bases at V and 8 bases at J, with 16 bases between the two ends. The germline V gene encodes CDR1 SGHTA and CDR2 FQGNSA. This CDR3 region has 14 residues. CDR3 in amino acids: CASSLSLADNKQYF. CDR3 in DNA: TGTGCCAGCAGCTTAAGTCTAGCCGACAACAAGCAGTACTTC.

The rearrangement joins TRBV6-6 to TRBJ1-2; 7 bases map to TRBD1. J was trimmed by 6 bases and V by 6 bases; bases with no gene match: 7. The germline V gene encodes CDR1 MNHNY and CDR2 SVGAGI (reference sequence). This CDR3 has 13 residues. The CDR3 sequence is CASREQGFDGYTF. The CDR3 DNA sequence: TGTGCCAGCAGGGAACAGGGGTTCGATGGCTACACCTTC.

J is TRBJ2-1 and V is TRBV19; 16 bases line up with TRBD2. CDR1 LNHDA and CDR2 SQIVND come from the germline V gene (reference sequence). After removal of 9 bases from V and 12 bases from J, the junction contained 8 bases not matched to a gene. This CDR3 is 14 amino acids long. The CDR3 bases are TGTGCCAGCTCCGGGACTAGCGGGAGGGAGGCGCAGTTCTTC. This sequence encodes CASSGTSGREAQFF. Drawing the rest from reference TRBV19 and TRBJ2-1, the complete variable domain is DGGITQSPKYLFRKEGQNVTLSCEQNLNHDAMYWYRQDPGQGLRLIYYSQIVNDFQKGDIAEGYSVSREKKESFPLTVTSAQKNPTAFYLCASSGTSGREAQFFGPGTRLTVL.

V and J are TRBV29-1 and TRBJ1-2; 9 nucleotides line up with TRBD1. CDR3 length: 11 residues. Germline CDR1 is SQVTM and CDR2 is ANQGSEA. Unmatched junction bases numbered 4, after V lost 7 bases and J lost 7 bases. The CDR3 loop reads CSAQGAGGYTF. As DNA, the CDR3 is TGCAGCGCACAGGGGGCGGGTGGCTACACCTTC.

In DNA, the CDR3 is TGTGCCAGCAGCCAATTCGTTGGGGTAGCGGGAGTTACCGGGGAGCTGTTTTTT. Translating it yields CASSQFVGVAGVTGELFF. The rearrangement joins TRBV4-2 to TRBJ2-2, with 9 positions matching TRBD2. The CDR3 spans 18 residues. Germline V gene data show CDR1 as LGHNA and CDR2 as YNFKEQ. Trimming cost V 2 bases and J 5 bases; bases outside gene matches: 12.

This clone has only one observation. The rearrangement links TRBV5-1 to TRBJ2-3; D is unresolved. This CDR3 spans 16 amino acids. Trimming removed 4 bases at V and 0 bases at J, with 15 bases between. CDR1 SGHRS and CDR2 YFSETQ come from the germline V gene. CDR3 amino acids: CASSLTFADSTDTQYF. CDR3 nucleotide sequence: TGCGCCAGCAGCCTGACCTTTGCGGATAGCACAGATACGCAGTATTTT. Complete variable domain (other parts from reference TRBV5-1 and TRBJ2-3): KAGVTQTPRYLIKTRGQQVTLSCSPISGHRSVSWYQQTPGQGLQFLFEYFSETQRNKGNFPGRFSGRQFSNSRSEMNVSTLELGDSALYLCASSLTFADSTDTQYFGPGTRLTVL.

The sample holds one count of this clone. This chain links TRBV29-1 with TRBJ1-2; 7 nucleotides line up with TRBD1. The ends lost 6 bases at V and 3 bases at J; junction bases unmatched: 4. This CDR3 has 12 residues. The germline gives CDR1 SQVTM, CDR2 ANQGSEA. The CDR3 DNA follows: TGCAGCGTGGATGACAGGGACTATGGCTACACCTTC. Translation: CSVDDRDYGYTF.

The V and J genes are TRBV15 and TRBJ2-1, with 15 positions matching TRBD2. J lost 5 bases, V lost 3 bases, and 8 bases had no gene match. In germline, CDR1 is LNHNV, CDR2 YYDKDF (reference sequence). The CDR3 is 18 residues long. DNA for the CDR3: TGTGCCACCAGCAGTGTACCGGGACTAGCGGGGGGTAACAATGAGCAGTTCTTC. This gives the protein CATSSVPGLAGGNNEQFF.

In its sample, this clone was seen a few times. The CDR3 DNA reads TGTGCCAGCAGTGACTCAGGGCGAAAACTGTTTTTT. Translation: CASSDSGRKLFF. The V and J genes are TRBV2 and TRBJ1-4; TRBD1 might be the D (5 bases). CDR1 is SNHLY, CDR2 FYNNEI, per germline. The CDR3 contains 12 residues. V dropped 3 bases and J dropped 10 bases, with 9 bases sitting between them.

The V and J genes are TRBV28 and TRBJ1-6, with 8 bases that match TRBD1. The trim removed 5 bases at V and 13 bases at J, leaving 10 bases unmatched. Germline V CDR1 and CDR2: MDHEN, SYDVKM. The CDR3 contains 14 residues. CDR3 loop: CASSKRDRIAPLHF. The CDR3 region has the DNA TGTGCCAGCAGTAAAAGGGACAGGATTGCGCCCCTCCACTTT. The complete variable domain, with remaining parts taken from reference TRBV28 and TRBJ1-6, reads DVKVTQSSRYLVKRTGEKVFLECVQDMDHENMFWYRQDPGLGLRLIYFSYDVKMKEKGDIPEGYSVSREKKERFSLILESASTNQTSMYLCASSKRDRIAPLHFGNGTRLTVT.